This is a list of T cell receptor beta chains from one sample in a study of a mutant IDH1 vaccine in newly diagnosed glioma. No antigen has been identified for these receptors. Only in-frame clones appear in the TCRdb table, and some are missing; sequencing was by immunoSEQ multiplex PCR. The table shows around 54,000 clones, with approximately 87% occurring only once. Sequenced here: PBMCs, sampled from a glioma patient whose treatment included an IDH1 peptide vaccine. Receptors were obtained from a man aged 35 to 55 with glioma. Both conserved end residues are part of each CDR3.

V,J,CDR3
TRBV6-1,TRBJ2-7,CASSEARTGAEF
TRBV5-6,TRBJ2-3,CASSSLLRGAADTQYF
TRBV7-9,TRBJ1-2,CASSLTGPYGYTF
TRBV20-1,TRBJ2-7,CSAYRGGEQYF
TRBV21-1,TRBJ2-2,CASSLLGASGPPGAGELFF
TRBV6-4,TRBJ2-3,CASSEAEGGEYTQYF
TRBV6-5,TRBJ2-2,CASSQVLYTGELFF
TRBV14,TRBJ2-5,CASSQGREETQYF
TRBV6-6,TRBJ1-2,CASSYEDAYGYTF
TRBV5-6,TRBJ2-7,CASSLDRYEQYF
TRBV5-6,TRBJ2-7,CASSSLGNLAERTYEQYF
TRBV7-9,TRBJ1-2,CASSSTTGQGGSYGYTF
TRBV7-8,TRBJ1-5,CASSLAARAQPQHF
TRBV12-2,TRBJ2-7,CASRSGDSYYEQYF
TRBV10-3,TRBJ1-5,CAISDVDQGNQPQHF
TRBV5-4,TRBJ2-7,CASSLPLAGSEEQYF
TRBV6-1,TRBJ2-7,CASTLGQSYEQYF
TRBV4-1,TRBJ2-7,CASSLGGLVVDEQYF
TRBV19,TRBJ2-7,CASSIAGTGLSYEQYF
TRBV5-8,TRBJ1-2,CASRGGWNYGYTF
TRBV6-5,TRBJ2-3,CASSHDRVRDTQYF
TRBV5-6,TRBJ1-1,CASSLDPFEAFF
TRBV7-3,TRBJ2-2,CASSPIGGELFF
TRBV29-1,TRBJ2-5,CSDLDRGRGETQYF
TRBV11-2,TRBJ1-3,CASSARTGDSGNTIYF
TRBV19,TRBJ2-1,CASKWSGHHNEQFF
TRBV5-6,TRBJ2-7,CASSLAGGQGRYEQYF